Given below is one T cell receptor beta chain in context. This clonotype turned up a few times. The antigen it recognizes is unknown. The input lacks base qualities; no much larger clone sits a single base away. This specimen belongs to a study of T cell repertoires in cytomegalovirus infection (dated by TCRdb to the late 2010s). For the study in its entirety: The peptide stimulations were aimed at well-studied HLA-B-restricted epitopes as well as recently identified HLA-C-restricted CMV epitopes, whose presentation resists viral immunomodulation. Because public TCR beta signatures pointed to carriage of CMV infection together with the matching HLA type, the HLA type of each donor mattered for the analysis.

Sequenced using an Illumina HiSeq 1500. Using fastp trimming at Q25 and MiXCR clonotype assembly, TCRdb reanalyzed the public sequencing data and kept in-frame beta chains. Rows merge per CDR3 protein into single entries with the most common DNA and genes. Recorded for this sample are some 480,000 distinct CDR3 sequences; 30% to 35% of them occurred a single time. 17% of the sample goes to the ten largest clones. What the work shows at the level of the full study, not this receptor alone: Cumulative frequency of public TCR beta family members discriminated carriers of CMV infection plus the relevant HLA type in this cohort and an independent approximately 360-donor cohort. The ex vivo response was dominated by HLA-C-restricted CMV-specific TCR beta clonotypes, and the single most frequent clonotype in two of eight donors was supplied by these HLA-C-restricted clonotypes.

Reading the label with the study, this specimen's treatment or condition is: in vitro stimulation with specific CMV peptide epitopes to enrich CMV-specific T cells. This TCR was sampled from a human donor in good health (CMV status not recorded). Some clones in this sample may be carry-over from other donors' samples. The sequencing here drew on cultured PBMCs, taken from culture after CMV antigen stimulation.

The CDR3 protein sequence reads: CASSWFGMNTEAFF. The DNA sequence is as follows: TGTGCCAGCAGCTGGTTTGGCATGAACACTGAAGCTTTCTTT. The chain was built from TRBV5-4 and TRBJ1-1, with the D gene not clear enough to name. The CDR3 numbers 14 residues from cysteine through phenylalanine. Only CDR3 DNA remains: 42 bases, in frame from the first base. At the junction V is shortened by 3 bases and J by 0 bases, with 9 bases in between. The CDR1 and CDR2 encoded by the germline V gene (reference sequence) are SGHNT and YYREEE. Full variable domain (CDR3 extended with the reference TRBV5-4 and TRBJ1-1 proteins): ETGVTQSPTHLIKTRGQQVTLRCSSQSGHNTVSWYQQALGQGPQFIFQYYREEENGRGNFPPRFSGLQFPNYSSELNVNALELDDSALYLCASSWFGMNTEAFFGQGTRLTVV.